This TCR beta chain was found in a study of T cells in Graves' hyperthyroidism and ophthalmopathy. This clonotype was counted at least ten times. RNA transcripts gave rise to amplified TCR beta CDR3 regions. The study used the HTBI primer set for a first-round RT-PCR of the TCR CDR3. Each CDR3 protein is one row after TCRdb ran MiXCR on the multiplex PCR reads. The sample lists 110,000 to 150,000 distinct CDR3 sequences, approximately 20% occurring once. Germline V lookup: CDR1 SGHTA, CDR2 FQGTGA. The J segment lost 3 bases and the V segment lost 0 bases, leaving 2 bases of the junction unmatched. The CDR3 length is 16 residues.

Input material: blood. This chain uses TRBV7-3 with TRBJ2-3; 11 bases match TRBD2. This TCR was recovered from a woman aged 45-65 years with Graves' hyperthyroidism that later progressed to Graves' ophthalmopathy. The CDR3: CASSLTRTSGTDTQYF. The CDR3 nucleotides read TGTGCCAGCAGCTTAACGCGGACTAGCGGGACAGATACGCAGTATTTT.